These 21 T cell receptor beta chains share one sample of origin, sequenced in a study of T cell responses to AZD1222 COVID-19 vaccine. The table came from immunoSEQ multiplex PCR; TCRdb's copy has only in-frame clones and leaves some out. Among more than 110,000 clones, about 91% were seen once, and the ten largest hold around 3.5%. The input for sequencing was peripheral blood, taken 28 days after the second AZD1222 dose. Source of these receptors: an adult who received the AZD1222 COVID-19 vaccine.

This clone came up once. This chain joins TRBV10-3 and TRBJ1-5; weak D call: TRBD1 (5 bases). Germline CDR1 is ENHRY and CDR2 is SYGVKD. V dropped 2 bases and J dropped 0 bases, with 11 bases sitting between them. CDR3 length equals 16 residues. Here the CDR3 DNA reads TGTGCCATCAGTGAGGCGGGGCTGTATAGCAATCAGCCCCAGCATTTT. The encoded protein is CAISEAGLYSNQPQHF.

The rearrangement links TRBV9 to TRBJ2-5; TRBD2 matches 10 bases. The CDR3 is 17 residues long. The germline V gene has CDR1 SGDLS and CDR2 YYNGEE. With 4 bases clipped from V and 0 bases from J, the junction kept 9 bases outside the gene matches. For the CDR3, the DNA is TGTGCCAGCAGCCCCGGACTAGCGGCTATGTACCAAGAGACCCAGTACTTC. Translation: CASSPGLAAMYQETQYF.

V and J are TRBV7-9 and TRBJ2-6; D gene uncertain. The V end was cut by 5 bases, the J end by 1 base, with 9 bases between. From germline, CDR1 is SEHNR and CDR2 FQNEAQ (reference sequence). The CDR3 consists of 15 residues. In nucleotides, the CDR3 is TGTGCCAGCAGCCGTACGAGTTCTGGGGCCAACGTCCTGACTTTC. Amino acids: CASSRTSSGANVLTF.

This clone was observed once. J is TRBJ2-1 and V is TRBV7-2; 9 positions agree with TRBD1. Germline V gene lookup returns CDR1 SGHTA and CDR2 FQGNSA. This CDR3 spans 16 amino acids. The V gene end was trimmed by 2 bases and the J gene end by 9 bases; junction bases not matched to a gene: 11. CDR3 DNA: TGTGCCAGCAGCTTATACTCGGACAGGGGCCTACGTGAGCAGTTCTTC. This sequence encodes CASSLYSDRGLREQFF. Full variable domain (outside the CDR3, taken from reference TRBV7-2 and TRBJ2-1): GAGVSQSPSNKVTEKGKDVELRCDPISGHTALYWYRQSLGQGLEFLIYFQGNSAPDKSGLPSDRFSAERTGGSVSTLTIQRTQQEDSAVYLCASSLYSDRGLREQFFGPGTRLTVL.

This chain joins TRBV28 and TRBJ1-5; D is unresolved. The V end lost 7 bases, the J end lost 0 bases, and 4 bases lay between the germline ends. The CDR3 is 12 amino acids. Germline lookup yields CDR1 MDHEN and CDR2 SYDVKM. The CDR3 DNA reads TGTGCCAGCATGGGTAGCAATCAGCCCCAGCATTTT. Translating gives CASMGSNQPQHF.

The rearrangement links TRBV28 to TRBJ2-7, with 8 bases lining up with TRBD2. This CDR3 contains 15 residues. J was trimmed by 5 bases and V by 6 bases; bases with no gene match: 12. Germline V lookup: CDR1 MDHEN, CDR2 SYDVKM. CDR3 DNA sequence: TGTGCCAGCAGCCCACCGGGACTAGATTCCCACGAGCAGTACTTC. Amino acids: CASSPPGLDSHEQYF.

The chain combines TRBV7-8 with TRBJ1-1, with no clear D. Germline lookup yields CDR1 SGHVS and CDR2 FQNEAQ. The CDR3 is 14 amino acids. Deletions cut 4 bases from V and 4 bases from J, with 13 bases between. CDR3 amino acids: CASSSRGRTTEAFF. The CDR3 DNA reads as TGTGCCAGCAGCTCGCGCGGCAGGACCACTGAAGCTTTCTTT.

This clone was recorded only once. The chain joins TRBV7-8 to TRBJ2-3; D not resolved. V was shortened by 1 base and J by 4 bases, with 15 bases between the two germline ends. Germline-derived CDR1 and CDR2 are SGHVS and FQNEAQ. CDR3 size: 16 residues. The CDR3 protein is CASSLVRLARSDTQYF. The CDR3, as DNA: TGTGCCAGCAGCTTAGTTAGGTTGGCCCGATCAGATACGCAGTATTTT. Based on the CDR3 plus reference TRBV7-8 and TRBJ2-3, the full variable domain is GAGVSQSPRYKVAKRGQDVALRCDPISGHVSLFWYQQALGQGPEFLTYFQNEAQLDKSGLPSDRFFAERPEGSVSTLKIQRTQQEDSAVYLCASSLVRLARSDTQYFGPGTRLTVL.

CDR3 protein: CASSIGQEPEAFF. CDR3 DNA: TGTGCCAGCAGTATCGGACAGGAACCTGAAGCTTTCTTT. The chain couples TRBV12-3 or TRBV12-4 to TRBJ1-1, with TRBD1 identical over 7 bases. J gave up 6 bases and V 5 bases, and 6 bases lay outside the gene matches. This CDR3 spans 13 amino acids.

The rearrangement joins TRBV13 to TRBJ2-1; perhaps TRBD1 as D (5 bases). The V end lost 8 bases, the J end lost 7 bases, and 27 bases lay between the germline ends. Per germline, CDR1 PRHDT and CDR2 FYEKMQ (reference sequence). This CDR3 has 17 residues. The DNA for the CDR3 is TGTGCCAGCTTACTCAGGGTGGGCCAGGCAGCCAGGAATGAGCAGTTCTTC. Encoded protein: CASLLRVGQAARNEQFF.

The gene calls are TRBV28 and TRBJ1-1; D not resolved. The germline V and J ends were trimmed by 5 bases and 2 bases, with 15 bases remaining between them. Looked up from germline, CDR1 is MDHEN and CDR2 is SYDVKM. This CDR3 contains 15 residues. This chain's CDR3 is CASSTPPFENTEAFF. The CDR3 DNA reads TGTGCCAGCAGTACCCCTCCATTCGAAAACACTGAAGCTTTCTTT.

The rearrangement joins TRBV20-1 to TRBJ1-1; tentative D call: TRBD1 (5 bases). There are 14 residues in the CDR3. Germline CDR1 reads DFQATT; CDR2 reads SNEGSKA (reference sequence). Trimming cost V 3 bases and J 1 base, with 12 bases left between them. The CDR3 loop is CSASGGVENTEAFF. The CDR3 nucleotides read TGCAGTGCTAGTGGGGGAGTGGAGAACACTGAAGCTTTCTTT.

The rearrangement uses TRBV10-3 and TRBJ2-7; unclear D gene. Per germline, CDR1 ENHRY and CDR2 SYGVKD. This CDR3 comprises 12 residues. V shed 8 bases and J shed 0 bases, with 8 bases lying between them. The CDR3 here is CAIGGYSYEQYF. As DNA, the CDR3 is TGTGCCATCGGTGGCTACTCCTACGAGCAGTACTTC.

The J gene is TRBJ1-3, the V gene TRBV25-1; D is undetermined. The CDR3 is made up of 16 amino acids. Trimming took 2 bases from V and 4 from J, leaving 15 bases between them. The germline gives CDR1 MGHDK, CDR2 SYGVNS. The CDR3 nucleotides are TGTGCCAGCAGTGAAGGAGGACGGACCCGAGGAAACACCATATATTTT. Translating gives CASSEGGRTRGNTIYF.

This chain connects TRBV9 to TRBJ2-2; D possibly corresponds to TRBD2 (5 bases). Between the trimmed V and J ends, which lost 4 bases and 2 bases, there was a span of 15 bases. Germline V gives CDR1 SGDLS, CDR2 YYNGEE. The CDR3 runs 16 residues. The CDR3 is CASSPHIGLNTGELFF. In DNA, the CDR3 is TGTGCCAGCAGCCCTCATATCGGACTCAACACCGGGGAGCTGTTTTTT. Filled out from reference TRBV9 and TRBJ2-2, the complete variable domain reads DSGVTQTPKHLITATGQRVTLRCSPRSGDLSVYWYQQSLDQGLQFLIQYYNGEERAKGNILERFSAQQFPDLHSELNLSSLELGDSALYFCASSPHIGLNTGELFFGEGSRLTVL.

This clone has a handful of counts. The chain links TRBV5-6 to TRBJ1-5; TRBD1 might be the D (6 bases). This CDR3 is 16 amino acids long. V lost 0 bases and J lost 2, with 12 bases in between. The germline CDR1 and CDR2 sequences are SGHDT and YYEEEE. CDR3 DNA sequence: TGTGCCAGCAGCTTGGCCCCCAGGGGTGGCAATCAGCCCCAGCATTTT. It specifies CASSLAPRGGNQPQHF.

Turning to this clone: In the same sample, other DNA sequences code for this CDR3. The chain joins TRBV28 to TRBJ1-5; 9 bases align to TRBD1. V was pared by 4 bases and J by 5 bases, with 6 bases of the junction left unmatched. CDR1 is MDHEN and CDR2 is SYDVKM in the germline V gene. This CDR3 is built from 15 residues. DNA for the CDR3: TGTGCCAGCAGTTCCTCTGGGACAGGGTATCAGCCCCAGCATTTT. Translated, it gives CASSSSGTGYQPQHF.

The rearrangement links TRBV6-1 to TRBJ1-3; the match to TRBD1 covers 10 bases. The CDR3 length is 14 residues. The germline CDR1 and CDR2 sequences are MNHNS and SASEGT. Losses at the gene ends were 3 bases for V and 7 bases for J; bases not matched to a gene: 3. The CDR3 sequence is CASSDRDRGNTIYF. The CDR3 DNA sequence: TGTGCCAGCAGTGACCGGGACAGGGGTAACACCATATATTTT.

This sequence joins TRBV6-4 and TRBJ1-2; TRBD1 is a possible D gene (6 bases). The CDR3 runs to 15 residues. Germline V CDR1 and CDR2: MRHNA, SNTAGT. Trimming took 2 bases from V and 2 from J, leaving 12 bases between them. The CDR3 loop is CASSDRATGNYGYTF. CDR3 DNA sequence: TGTGCCAGCAGTGACCGAGCGACAGGCAACTATGGCTACACCTTC.

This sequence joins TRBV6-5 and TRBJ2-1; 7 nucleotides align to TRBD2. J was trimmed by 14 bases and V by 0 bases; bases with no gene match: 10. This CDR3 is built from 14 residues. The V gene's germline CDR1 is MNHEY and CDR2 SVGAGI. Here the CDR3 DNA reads TGTGCCAGCAGTTACTCCGAAGGTAGCCGGGGGGAGTTCTTC. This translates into CASSYSEGSRGEFF.

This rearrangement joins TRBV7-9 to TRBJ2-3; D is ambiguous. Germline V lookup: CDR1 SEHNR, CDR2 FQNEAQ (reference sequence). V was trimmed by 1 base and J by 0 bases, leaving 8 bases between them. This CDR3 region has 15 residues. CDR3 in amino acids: CASSLESASTDTQYF. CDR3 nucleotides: TGTGCCAGCAGCTTAGAAAGTGCAAGCACAGATACGCAGTATTTT.